The 2 T cell receptor beta chains listed next were all sequenced from one sample in a study of early T cells in non-severe SARS-CoV-2 infection. TCRdb re-analysed the 5' RACE reads in MiXCR, keeping a single row per CDR3 protein. This sample has 25,000 to 35,000 distinct CDR3 sequences, with under 5.5% found just once. Source: whole blood, taken at baseline. The receptor source for this set is an adult who was a healthcare worker with PCR-confirmed SARS-CoV-2 infection or an uninfected control (not recorded which).

This clonotype occurred many times. The chain is built from TRBV7-2 and TRBJ2-1, with D hard to call. CDR3 length equals 13 residues. CDR1 is SGHTA and CDR2 is FQGNSA in the germline V gene. Deletions cut 5 bases from V and 4 bases from J, with 9 bases between. CDR3 coding DNA: TGTGCCAGCAGCAATACCTTTTACAATGAGCAGTTCTTC. Translated: CASSNTFYNEQFF.

The sample holds many counts of this clonotype. V usage is TRBV19 and J usage is TRBJ2-1; possible D gene TRBD1, 5 bases. Germline CDR1 and CDR2: LNHDA and SQIVND (reference sequence). The CDR3 loop spans 15 amino acids. With 6 bases removed from V and 3 bases from J, the gap between germline ends came to 15 bases. The CDR3 DNA follows: TGTGCCAGTAGGGCAGGGAAACTCAACTACAATGAGCAGTTCTTC. Translating gives CASRAGKLNYNEQFF.